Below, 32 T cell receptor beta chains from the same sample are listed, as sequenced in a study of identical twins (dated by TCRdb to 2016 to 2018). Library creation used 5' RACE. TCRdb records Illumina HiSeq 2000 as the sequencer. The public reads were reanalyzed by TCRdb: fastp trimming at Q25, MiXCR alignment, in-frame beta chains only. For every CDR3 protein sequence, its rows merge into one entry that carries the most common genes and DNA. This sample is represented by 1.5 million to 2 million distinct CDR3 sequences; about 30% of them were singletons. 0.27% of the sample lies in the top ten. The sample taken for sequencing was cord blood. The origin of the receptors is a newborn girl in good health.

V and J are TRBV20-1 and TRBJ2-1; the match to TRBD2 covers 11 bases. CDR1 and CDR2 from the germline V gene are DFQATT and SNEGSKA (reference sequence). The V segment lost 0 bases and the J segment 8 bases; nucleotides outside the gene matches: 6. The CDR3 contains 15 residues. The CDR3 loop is CSARDPLAGGYEQFF. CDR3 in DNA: TGCAGTGCTAGAGATCCCCTAGCGGGGGGTTATGAGCAGTTCTTC.

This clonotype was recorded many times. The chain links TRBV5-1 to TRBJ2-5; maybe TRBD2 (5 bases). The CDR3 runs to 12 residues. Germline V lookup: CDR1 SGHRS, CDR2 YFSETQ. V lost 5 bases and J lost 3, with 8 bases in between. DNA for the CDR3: TGCGCCAGCAGTCGGGGAAAAGAGACCCAGTACTTC. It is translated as CASSRGKETQYF.

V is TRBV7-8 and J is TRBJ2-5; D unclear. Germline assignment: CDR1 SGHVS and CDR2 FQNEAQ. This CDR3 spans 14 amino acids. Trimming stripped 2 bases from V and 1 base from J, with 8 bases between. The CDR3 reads CASSLITPQETQYF. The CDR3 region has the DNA TGTGCCAGCAGCTTAATAACACCCCAAGAGACCCAGTACTTC.

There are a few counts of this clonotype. CDR3: CASSKEKTSTDTQYF. CDR3 nucleotides: TGTGCCAGCAGCAAAGAAAAAACTAGCACAGATACGCAGTATTTT. The rearrangement joins TRBV21-1 to TRBJ2-3. TRBV21-1 is shown as a pseudogene. This CDR3 comprises 15 residues.

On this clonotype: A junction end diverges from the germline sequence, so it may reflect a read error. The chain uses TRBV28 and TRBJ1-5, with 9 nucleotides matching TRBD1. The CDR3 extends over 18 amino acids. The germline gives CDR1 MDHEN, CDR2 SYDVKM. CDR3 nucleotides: TGTGCCGGCAGTTTAATGGCCGGACAGGGGAGGGGCAATCAGCCCCAGCATTTT. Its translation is CAGSLMAGQGRGNQPQHF.

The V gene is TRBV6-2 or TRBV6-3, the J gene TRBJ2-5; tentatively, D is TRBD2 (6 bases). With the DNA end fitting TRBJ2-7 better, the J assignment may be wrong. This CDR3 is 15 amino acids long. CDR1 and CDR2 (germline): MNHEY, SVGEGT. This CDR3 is CASSQIRLETSEQYF. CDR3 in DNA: TGTGCCAGCAGCCAGATTAGACTAGAAACCTCCGAGCAGTACTTC.

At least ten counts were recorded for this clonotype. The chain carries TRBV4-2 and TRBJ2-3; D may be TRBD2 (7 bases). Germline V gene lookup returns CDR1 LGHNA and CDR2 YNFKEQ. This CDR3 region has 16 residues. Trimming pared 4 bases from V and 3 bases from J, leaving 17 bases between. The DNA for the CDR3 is TGTGCCAGCAGCCCCCGACTAGCAGGGGATACAGATACGCAGTATTTT. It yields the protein CASSPRLAGDTDTQYF.

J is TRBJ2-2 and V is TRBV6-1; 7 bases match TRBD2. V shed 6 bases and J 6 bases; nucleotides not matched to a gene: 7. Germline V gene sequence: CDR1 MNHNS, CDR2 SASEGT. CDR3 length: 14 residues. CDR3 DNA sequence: TGTGCCAGCAGACAACCCGGGGGGTCCGGGGAGCTGTTTTTT. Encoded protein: CASRQPGGSGELFF.

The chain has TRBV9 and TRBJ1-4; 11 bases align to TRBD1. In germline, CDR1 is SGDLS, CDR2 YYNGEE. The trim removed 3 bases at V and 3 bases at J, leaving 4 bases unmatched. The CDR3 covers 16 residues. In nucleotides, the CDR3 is TGTGCCAGCAGCGGCGGACAGGGGGCTCCTAATGAAAAACTGTTTTTT. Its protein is CASSGGQGAPNEKLFF.

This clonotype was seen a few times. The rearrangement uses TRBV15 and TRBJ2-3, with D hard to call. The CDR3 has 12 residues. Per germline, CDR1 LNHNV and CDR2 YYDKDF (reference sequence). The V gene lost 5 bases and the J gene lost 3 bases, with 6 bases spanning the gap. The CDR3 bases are TGTGCCACCAGCCCCCCTACAGATACGCAGTATTTT. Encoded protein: CATSPPTDTQYF. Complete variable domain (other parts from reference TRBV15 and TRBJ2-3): DAMVIQNPRYQVTQFGKPVTLSCSQTLNHNVMYWYQQKSSQAPKLLFHYYDKDFNNEADTPDNFQSRRPNTSFCFLDIRSPGLGDTAMYLCATSPPTDTQYFGPGTRLTVL.

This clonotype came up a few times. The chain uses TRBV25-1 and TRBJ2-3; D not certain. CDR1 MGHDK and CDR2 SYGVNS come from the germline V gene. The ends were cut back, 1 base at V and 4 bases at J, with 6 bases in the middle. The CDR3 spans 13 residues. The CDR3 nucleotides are TGTGCCAGCAGTGAATTCCCCCCAGATACGCAGTATTTT. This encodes CASSEFPPDTQYF.

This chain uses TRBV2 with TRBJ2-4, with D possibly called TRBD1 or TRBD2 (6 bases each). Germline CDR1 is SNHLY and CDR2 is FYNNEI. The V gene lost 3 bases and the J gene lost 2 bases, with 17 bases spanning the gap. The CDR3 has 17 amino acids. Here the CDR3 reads CASSDHGGPLTKNIQYF. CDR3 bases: TGTGCCAGCAGTGATCACGGGGGCCCATTGACCAAAAACATTCAGTACTTC.

Here the CDR3 reads CSASQPVLAGDEQFF. The CDR3 region has the DNA TGCAGTGCTAGCCAGCCCGTCCTAGCGGGAGATGAGCAGTTCTTC. The J gene is TRBJ2-1, the V gene TRBV20-1; TRBD2 aligns across 10 bases. Losses at the gene ends were 3 bases for V and 8 bases for J; bases not matched to a gene: 10. CDR3 size: 15 residues. Germline V gene lookup returns CDR1 DFQATT and CDR2 SNEGSKA (reference sequence).

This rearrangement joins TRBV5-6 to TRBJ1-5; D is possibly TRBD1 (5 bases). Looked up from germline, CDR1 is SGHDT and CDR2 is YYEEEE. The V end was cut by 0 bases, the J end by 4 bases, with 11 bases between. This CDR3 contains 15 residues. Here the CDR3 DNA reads TGTGCCAGCAGCTTGGAGGGGAAGGGGAATCAGCCCCAGCATTTT. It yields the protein CASSLEGKGNQPQHF.

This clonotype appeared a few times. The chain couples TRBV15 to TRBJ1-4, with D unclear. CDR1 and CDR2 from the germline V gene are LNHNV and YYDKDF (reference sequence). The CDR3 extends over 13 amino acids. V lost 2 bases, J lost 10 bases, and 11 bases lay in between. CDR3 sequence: CATSRPGLGKLFF. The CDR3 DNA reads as TGTGCCACCAGCAGACCCGGTTTGGGAAAACTGTTTTTT. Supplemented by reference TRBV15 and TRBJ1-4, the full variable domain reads DAMVIQNPRYQVTQFGKPVTLSCSQTLNHNVMYWYQQKSSQAPKLLFHYYDKDFNNEADTPDNFQSRRPNTSFCFLDIRSPGLGDTAMYLCATSRPGLGKLFFGSGTQLSVL.

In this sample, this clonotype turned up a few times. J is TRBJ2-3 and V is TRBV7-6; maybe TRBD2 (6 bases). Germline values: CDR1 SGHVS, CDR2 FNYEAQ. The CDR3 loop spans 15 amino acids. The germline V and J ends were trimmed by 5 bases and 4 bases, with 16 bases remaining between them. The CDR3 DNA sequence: TGTGCCAGCAGCATGCTAGCGAGCTCACCAGATACGCAGTATTTT. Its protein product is CASSMLASSPDTQYF.

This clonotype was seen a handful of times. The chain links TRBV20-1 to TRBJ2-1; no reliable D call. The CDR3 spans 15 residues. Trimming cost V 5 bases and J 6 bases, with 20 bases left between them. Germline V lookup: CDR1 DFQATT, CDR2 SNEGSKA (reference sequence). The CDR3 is CSAGPGSPRRNEQFF. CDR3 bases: TGCAGTGCTGGCCCAGGTAGCCCTCGCCGCAATGAGCAGTTCTTC.

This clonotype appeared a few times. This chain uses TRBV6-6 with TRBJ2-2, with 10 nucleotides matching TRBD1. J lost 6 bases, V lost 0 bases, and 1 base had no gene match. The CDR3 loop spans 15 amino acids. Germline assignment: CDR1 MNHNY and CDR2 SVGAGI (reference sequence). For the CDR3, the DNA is TGTGCCAGCAGTTACTCCGGACAGGGGGCCGGGGAGCTGTTTTTT. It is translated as CASSYSGQGAGELFF.

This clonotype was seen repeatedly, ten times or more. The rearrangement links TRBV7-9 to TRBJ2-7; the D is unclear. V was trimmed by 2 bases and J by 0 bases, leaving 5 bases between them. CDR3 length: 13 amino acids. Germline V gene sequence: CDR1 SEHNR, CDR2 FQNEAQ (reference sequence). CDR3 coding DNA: TGTGCCAGCAGCTTACGACCCTCCTACGAGCAGTACTTC. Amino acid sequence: CASSLRPSYEQYF.

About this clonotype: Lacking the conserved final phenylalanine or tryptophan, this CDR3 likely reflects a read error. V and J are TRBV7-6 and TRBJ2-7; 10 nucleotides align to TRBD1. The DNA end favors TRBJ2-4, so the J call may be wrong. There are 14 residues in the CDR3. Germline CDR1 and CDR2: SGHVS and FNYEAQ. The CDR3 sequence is CASSLAGQGNIQYL. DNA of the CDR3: TGTGCCAGCAGCTTAGCGGGACAGGGGAACATTCAGTACTTA.

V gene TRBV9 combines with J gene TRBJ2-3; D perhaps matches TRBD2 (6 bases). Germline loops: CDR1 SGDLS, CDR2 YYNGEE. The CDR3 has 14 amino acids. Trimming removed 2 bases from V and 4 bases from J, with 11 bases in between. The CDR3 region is CASSVGGVSDTQYF. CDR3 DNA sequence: TGTGCCAGCAGCGTTGGCGGGGTGTCAGATACGCAGTATTTT.

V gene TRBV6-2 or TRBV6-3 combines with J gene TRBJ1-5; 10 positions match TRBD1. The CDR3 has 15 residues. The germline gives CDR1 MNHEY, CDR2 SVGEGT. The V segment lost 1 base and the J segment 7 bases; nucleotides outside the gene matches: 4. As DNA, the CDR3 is TGTGCCAGCAGTTACTATGGACAGGGGGTCCAGCCCCAGCATTTT. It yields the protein CASSYYGQGVQPQHF.

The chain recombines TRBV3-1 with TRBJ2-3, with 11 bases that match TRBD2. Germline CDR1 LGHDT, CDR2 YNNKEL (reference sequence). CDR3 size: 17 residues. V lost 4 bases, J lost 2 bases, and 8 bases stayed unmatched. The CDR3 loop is CASSPRLAGPNTDTQYF. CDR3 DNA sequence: TGTGCCAGCAGCCCCCGACTAGCGGGGCCAAACACAGATACGCAGTATTTT.

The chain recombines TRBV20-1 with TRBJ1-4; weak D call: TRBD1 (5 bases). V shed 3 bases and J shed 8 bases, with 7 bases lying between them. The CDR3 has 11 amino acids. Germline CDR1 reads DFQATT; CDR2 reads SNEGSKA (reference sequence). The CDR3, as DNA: TGCAGTGCTAGCGAGGGGGAAAAACTGTTTTTT. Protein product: CSASEGEKLFF.

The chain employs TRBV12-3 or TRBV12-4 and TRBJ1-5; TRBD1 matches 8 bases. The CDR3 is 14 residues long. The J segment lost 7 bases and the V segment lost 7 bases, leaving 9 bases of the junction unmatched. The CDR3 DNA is TGTGCCAGCACCCGGACAGGGTTCAACCAGCCCCAGCATTTT. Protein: CASTRTGFNQPQHF.

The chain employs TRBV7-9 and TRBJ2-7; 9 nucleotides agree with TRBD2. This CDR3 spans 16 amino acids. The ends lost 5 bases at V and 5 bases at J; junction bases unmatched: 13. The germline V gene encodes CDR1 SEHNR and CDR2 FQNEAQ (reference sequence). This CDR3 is CASSRGLAGSSHEQYF. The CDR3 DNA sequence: TGTGCCAGCAGCCGTGGCCTAGCGGGGAGTTCCCACGAGCAGTACTTC. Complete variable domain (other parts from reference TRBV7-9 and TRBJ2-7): DTGVSQNPRHKITKRGQNVTFRCDPISEHNRLYWYRQTLGQGPEFLTYFQNEAQLEKSRLLSDRFSAERPKGSFSTLEIQRTEQGDSAMYLCASSRGLAGSSHEQYFGPGTRLTVT.

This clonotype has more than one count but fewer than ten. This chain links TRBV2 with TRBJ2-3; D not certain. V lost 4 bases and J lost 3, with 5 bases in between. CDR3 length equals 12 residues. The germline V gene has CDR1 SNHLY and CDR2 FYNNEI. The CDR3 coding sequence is TGTGCCAGCAGTGTAACGACAGATACGCAGTATTTT. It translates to CASSVTTDTQYF.

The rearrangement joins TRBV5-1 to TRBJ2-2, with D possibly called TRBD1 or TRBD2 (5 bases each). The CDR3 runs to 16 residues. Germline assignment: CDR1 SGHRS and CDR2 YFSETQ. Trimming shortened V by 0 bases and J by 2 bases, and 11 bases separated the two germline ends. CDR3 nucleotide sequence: TGCGCCAGCAGCTTGGCTCCGGGACCCAACACCGGGGAGCTGTTTTTT. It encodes CASSLAPGPNTGELFF.

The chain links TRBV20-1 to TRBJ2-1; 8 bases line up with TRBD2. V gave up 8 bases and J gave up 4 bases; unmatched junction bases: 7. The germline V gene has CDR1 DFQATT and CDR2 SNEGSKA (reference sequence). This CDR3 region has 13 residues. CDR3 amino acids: CSTGTSRYNEQFF. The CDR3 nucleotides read TGCAGTACCGGGACTAGTAGGTACAATGAGCAGTTCTTC.

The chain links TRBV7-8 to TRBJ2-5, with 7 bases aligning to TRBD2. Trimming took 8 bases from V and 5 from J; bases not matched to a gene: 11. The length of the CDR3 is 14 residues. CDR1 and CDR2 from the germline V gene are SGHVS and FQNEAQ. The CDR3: CASREVLKVETQYF. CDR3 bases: TGTGCCAGCCGGGAGGTACTTAAAGTGGAGACCCAGTACTTC.

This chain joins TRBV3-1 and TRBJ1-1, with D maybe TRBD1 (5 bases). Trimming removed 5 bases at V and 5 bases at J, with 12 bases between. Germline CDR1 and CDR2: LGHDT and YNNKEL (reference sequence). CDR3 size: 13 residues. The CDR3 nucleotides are TGTGCCAGCAGCACCAGACAGAGGACTGAAGCTTTCTTT. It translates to CASSTRQRTEAFF.

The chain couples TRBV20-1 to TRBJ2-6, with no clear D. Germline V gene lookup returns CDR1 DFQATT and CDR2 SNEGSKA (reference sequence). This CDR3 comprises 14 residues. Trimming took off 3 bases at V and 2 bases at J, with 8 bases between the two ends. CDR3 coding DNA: TGCAGTGCTAGCAACGGAGCTGGGGCCAACGTCCTGACTTTC. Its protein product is CSASNGAGANVLTF.